These 5 T cell receptor beta chains were sequenced from one sample in a study of siplizumab effects on memory and regulatory T cells. Clones were read by immunoSEQ multiplex PCR, and TCRdb kept only the in-frame ones, dropping some. Altogether 50,000 to 60,000 clones are present, about 90% being singletons, with the ten largest covering about 0.35%. The sequenced material came from naive CD8+ T cells sorted from blood. The receptors shown here come from a human donor in good health.

The V and J genes are TRBV27 and TRBJ2-1; TRBD1 is a possible D gene (5 bases). Trimming removed 6 bases at V and 6 bases at J, with 12 bases between. The CDR3 length is 13 residues. Germline V gene sequence: CDR1 MNHEY, CDR2 SMNVEV (reference sequence). This CDR3 reads CASSQGFGNEQFF. CDR3 bases: TGTGCCAGCAGCCAGGGCTTCGGCAATGAGCAGTTCTTC.

This clone has just a few counts. Distinct nucleotide sequences in the sample also encode this CDR3. V usage is TRBV27 and J usage is TRBJ1-1; D unresolved. This CDR3 is 13 amino acids long. The V end was cut by 4 bases, the J end by 0 bases, with 6 bases between. Germline V gives CDR1 MNHEY, CDR2 SMNVEV (reference sequence). The CDR3 spells CASSYLMNTEAFF. DNA of the CDR3: TGTGCCAGCAGTTACCTAATGAACACTGAAGCTTTCTTT.

This clone was counted between two and nine times. The rearrangement links TRBV4-2 to TRBJ1-5, with D uncertain. The length of the CDR3 is 15 residues. V lost 0 bases and J 1 base, leaving 7 bases between the germline ends. Germline V CDR1 and CDR2: LGHNA, YNFKEQ. For the CDR3, the DNA is TGTGCCAGCAGCCAAGATAGGCAGAGCAATCAGCCCCAGCATTTT. Translating it yields CASSQDRQSNQPQHF.

The chain is built from TRBV5-1 and TRBJ1-1, with 7 positions matching TRBD1. Germline trimming cut 1 base from V and 5 bases from J; bases unmatched to any gene: 11. The CDR3 has 16 amino acids. Germline V gene sequence: CDR1 SGHRS, CDR2 YFSETQ. CDR3 in DNA: TGCGCCAGCAGCTTGTTTGAGGGGGCGTTGGGTACTGAAGCTTTCTTT. This codes for CASSLFEGALGTEAFF.

The rearrangement uses TRBV7-9 and TRBJ2-1, with unresolved D. The CDR3 covers 14 residues. Trimming shortened V by 1 base and J by 2 bases, and 6 bases separated the two germline ends. Germline values: CDR1 SEHNR, CDR2 FQNEAQ (reference sequence). Here the CDR3 reads CASSLGSAYNEQFF. The CDR3 bases are TGTGCCAGCAGCTTAGGCAGTGCCTACAATGAGCAGTTCTTC.